This T cell receptor beta chain was identified during a study of blood T cell repertoires in COVID-19. Study context: PBMCs, B-cell-depleted T cells, or T cells provided the cDNA or gDNA that made up the material.

Between the trimmed V and J ends, which lost 5 bases and 0 bases, there was a span of 10 bases. The CDR3 consists of 14 residues. The germline V gene encodes CDR1 SGHAT and CDR2 FQNNGV. Authors' processing steps: The assay estimated nucleated cells by amplifying reference gene primers. Assay used: immunoSEQ multiplex PCR; TCRdb lists only in-frame clones, some missing. The V and J calls and clone size were taken over from that table, and D and trimming were inferred from the DNA. The table records roughly 100,000 clones, over 65% of them present only once. Sequences were obtained from peripheral blood. The TCR originated in a human donor in a cohort sampled during active COVID-19. This rearrangement joins TRBV11-2 to TRBJ1-2, with D perhaps matching TRBD1 (6 bases). CDR3 residues: CASSRTDSNYGYTF. For the CDR3, the DNA is TGTGCCAGCAGCCGGACAGATTCTAACTATGGCTACACCTTC.